Shown below are 22 T cell receptor beta chains from a single sample sequenced in a study of CD8 T cells in Susac syndrome. When the RNA was reverse transcribed, random hexamers were used with an input of roughly 0.5 to 1 ug. TCRdb re-called the immunoSEQ multiplex PCR reads through MiXCR, storing one row per CDR3 protein. The sample carries about 250,000 distinct CDR3 sequences, approximately 92% recorded once. Material: CD4+ T cells from PBMCs. The receptors come from a human donor with multiple sclerosis.

The V gene is TRBV23-1, the J gene TRBJ2-1; D is perhaps TRBD2 (7 bases). Being an ORF, TRBV23-1 has a function that is uncertain. Trimming took 4 bases from V and 2 from J, leaving 12 bases between them. The CDR3 extends over 15 amino acids. CDR3 region: CASSPEGGPYNEQFF. The CDR3 DNA is TGCGCCAGCAGTCCCGAGGGGGGGCCCTACAATGAGCAGTTCTTC.

This chain connects TRBV20-1 to TRBJ2-3; 7 nucleotides line up with TRBD1. The CDR3 has 15 residues. V dropped 2 bases and J dropped 6; count of bases not matched to a gene: 11. Germline V lookup: CDR1 DFQATT, CDR2 SNEGSKA (reference sequence). In DNA, the CDR3 is TGCAGTGCTAGACCTCGGACAGGCTCAGGGGATACGCAGTATTTT. Protein product: CSARPRTGSGDTQYF.

This sequence joins TRBV29-1 and TRBJ1-3; D gene unclear. Germline V gives CDR1 SQVTM, CDR2 ANQGSEA. V lost 7 bases and J 2 bases, leaving 12 bases between the germline ends. This CDR3 has 13 amino acids. CDR3 coding DNA: TGCAGCGCCGGCCGGGATCCTGGAAACACCATATATTTT. Protein: CSAGRDPGNTIYF. Full variable domain (remainder filled in from reference TRBV29-1 and TRBJ1-3): SAVISQKPSRDICQRGTSLTIQCQVDSQVTMMFWYRQQPGQSLTLIATANQGSEATYESGFVIDKFPISRPNLTFSTLTVSNMSPEDSSIYLCSAGRDPGNTIYFGEGSWLTVV.

This rearrangement joins TRBV14 to TRBJ2-7; possible D gene TRBD1, 5 bases. The CDR3 sequence is 16 residues long. Trimming pared 1 base from V and 2 bases from J, leaving 15 bases between. CDR1 is SGHDN, CDR2 FVKESK, per germline. The CDR3 sequence is CASSQGSQGRTYEQYF. In DNA, the CDR3 is TGTGCCAGCAGCCAAGGGTCGCAGGGCCGGACCTACGAGCAGTACTTC.

This chain links TRBV24-1 with TRBJ2-1, with 7 positions matching TRBD1. CDR1 and CDR2 from the germline V gene are KGHDR and SFDVKD. The CDR3 spans 14 residues. The J segment lost 5 bases and the V segment lost 2 bases, leaving 2 bases of the junction unmatched. CDR3: CATSDSRGNNEQFF. CDR3 coding DNA: TGTGCCACCAGTGATTCCAGGGGGAACAATGAGCAGTTCTTC.

This chain connects TRBV18 to TRBJ1-1, with no clear D. V lost 4 bases to trimming and J lost 1 base, with 7 bases between them. This CDR3 comprises 13 residues. The germline CDR1 and CDR2 sequences are KGHSH and LQKENI. The CDR3 reads CASSHRENTEAFF. The CDR3 DNA is TGTGCCAGCTCACACAGAGAGAACACTGAAGCTTTCTTT.

This clonotype appeared once. The V call is TRBV12-3 or TRBV12-4, the J call TRBJ2-1; D might be TRBD2 (6 bases). CDR3 length equals 15 residues. Trimming took off 6 bases at V and 9 bases at J, with 21 bases between the two ends. Written as DNA, the CDR3 is TGTGCCAGCAGACTTATCTCCGGGAGTTATGGTGAGCAGTTCTTC. Translated: CASRLISGSYGEQFF.

The chain is built from TRBV7-9 and TRBJ1-2; D is ambiguous. Germline CDR1 reads SEHNR; CDR2 reads FQNEAQ (reference sequence). V shed 4 bases and J shed 5 bases, with 14 bases lying between them. The length of the CDR3 is 14 residues. DNA for the CDR3: TGTGCCAGCAGCTCGCTGGGTCCTTCTTATGGCTACACCTTC. Protein product: CASSSLGPSYGYTF.

The chain carries TRBV5-1 and TRBJ2-7; D may be TRBD2 (6 bases). V was clipped by 4 bases and J by 4 bases, with 9 bases between them. CDR3 length equals 12 residues. CDR1 is SGHRS, CDR2 YFSETQ, per germline. The CDR3 spells CASSMEGYEQYF. CDR3 in DNA: TGCGCCAGCAGCATGGAGGGGTACGAGCAGTACTTC.

The chain combines TRBV13 with TRBJ1-2; 7 positions agree with TRBD1. From germline, CDR1 is PRHDT and CDR2 FYEKMQ (reference sequence). The V and J ends lost 3 bases and 8 bases, in that order; junction bases with no gene match: 9. The CDR3 contains 14 residues. The DNA for the CDR3 is TGTGCCAGCAGCTTTGATAGGGGGCGGCACGGCTACACCTTC. Translated: CASSFDRGRHGYTF. The variable domain in full, with the rest retrieved from reference TRBV13 and TRBJ1-2, is AAGVIQSPRHLIKEKRETATLKCYPIPRHDTVYWYQQGPGQDPQFLISFYEKMQSDKGSIPDRFSAQQFSDYHSELNMSSLELGDSALYFCASSFDRGRHGYTFGSGTRLTVV.

The chain employs TRBV6-1 and TRBJ2-3, with a possible D match to TRBD1 (6 bases). Germline V gene lookup returns CDR1 MNHNS and CDR2 SASEGT. The CDR3 sequence is 14 residues long. CDR3: CASRRDNLRDTQYF. CDR3 DNA: TGTGCGAGCCGCAGGGACAATCTCCGAGATACGCAGTATTTT.

This clonotype occurred once. The chain is built from TRBV7-9 and TRBJ2-5; D is possibly TRBD1 (6 bases). This CDR3 has 13 residues. In germline, CDR1 is SEHNR, CDR2 FQNEAQ (reference sequence). V lost 1 base and J 5 bases, leaving 8 bases between the germline ends. DNA for the CDR3: TGTGCCAGCAGCTTAGGACAGGCGGAGACCCAGTACTTC. Its translation is CASSLGQAETQYF.

CDR3 in amino acids: CASTSRRNNQPQHF. The CDR3 DNA reads as TGTGCCAGCACGAGTAGGAGAAATAATCAGCCCCAGCATTTT. V usage is TRBV2 and J usage is TRBJ1-5; D call uncertain. V lost 7 bases, J lost 4 bases, and 14 bases lay in between. In germline, CDR1 is SNHLY, CDR2 FYNNEI. This CDR3 has 14 residues.

This rearrangement joins TRBV3-1 to TRBJ2-1; tentatively, D is TRBD1 or TRBD2 (5 bases each). The germline V gene has CDR1 LGHDT and CDR2 YNNKEL (reference sequence). Trimming took off 0 bases at V and 0 bases at J, with 12 bases between the two ends. CDR3 size: 17 residues. The CDR3 DNA reads TGTGCCAGCAGCCAAGATTACGGGGCGAGCTCCTACAATGAGCAGTTCTTC. Protein product: CASSQDYGASSYNEQFF.

The chain uses TRBV12-3 or TRBV12-4 and TRBJ1-5; D is perhaps TRBD1 (6 bases). The length of the CDR3 is 13 residues. Trimming removed 7 bases from V and 6 bases from J, with 13 bases in between. CDR3: CASNEGGFQPQHF. The CDR3 nucleotides read TGTGCCAGCAACGAGGGGGGTTTTCAGCCCCAGCATTTT.

This chain joins TRBV4-1 and TRBJ1-3, with D possibly TRBD1 on 6 matching bases. CDR1 and CDR2 (germline): MGHRA, YSYEKL. Trimming pared 1 base from V and 14 bases from J, leaving 21 bases between. The CDR3 has 15 amino acids. Here the CDR3 reads CASSQGGGRSPLVYF. The CDR3 DNA sequence: TGCGCCAGCAGCCAAGGGGGGGGGCGTTCCCCCCTCGTATATTTT.

V and J are TRBV5-1 and TRBJ1-2, with 7 bases identical to TRBD1. V lost 0 bases, J lost 4 bases, and 6 bases stayed unmatched. There are 15 residues in the CDR3. Germline V gene lookup returns CDR1 SGHRS and CDR2 YFSETQ. The CDR3 region has the DNA TGCGCCAGCAGCTTGGCCAGGTGGGACAGCTATGGCTACACCTTC. It yields the protein CASSLARWDSYGYTF.

The CDR3 bases are TGTGCCAGCAGCTCCCTCGGGGCTGGCGAGCAGTACGTC. Protein product: CASSSLGAGEQYV. J is TRBJ2-7 and V is TRBV13; D is tentatively TRBD1 or TRBD2 (5 bases each). The V end was cut by 4 bases, the J end by 6 bases, with 13 bases between. Per germline, CDR1 PRHDT and CDR2 FYEKMQ (reference sequence). The CDR3 length is 13 residues.

This rearrangement joins TRBV6-6 to TRBJ1-2, with D possibly TRBD1 on 5 matching bases. The ends were cut back, 6 bases at V and 3 bases at J, with 17 bases in the middle. CDR3 length equals 15 residues. CDR1 is MNHNY and CDR2 is SVGAGI in the germline V gene (reference sequence). CDR3 in DNA: TGTGCCAGCAGCCGCCCTAGGACAATGGACTATGGCTACACCTTC. Amino acid sequence: CASSRPRTMDYGYTF.

The chain links TRBV20-1 to TRBJ1-6, with 10 positions matching TRBD1. Trimming took 0 bases from V and 7 from J; bases not matched to a gene: 3. There are 15 residues in the CDR3. CDR1 and CDR2 from the germline V gene are DFQATT and SNEGSKA (reference sequence). CDR3 nucleotides: TGCAGTGCTAGAGATGGGACAGGGGAGAATTCACCCCTCCACTTT. Translated, it gives CSARDGTGENSPLHF.

DNA of the CDR3: TGTGCCAGCTCACCTAGCGGAGGGTTCGGGGAGCAGTTCTTC. Its translation: CASSPSGGFGEQFF. The rearrangement joins TRBV18 to TRBJ2-1; TRBD2 is a possible D gene (6 bases). The germline V gene encodes CDR1 KGHSH and CDR2 LQKENI. Trimming took 3 bases from V and 10 from J, leaving 16 bases between them. The CDR3 consists of 14 residues.

This chain joins TRBV10-3 and TRBJ2-5, with 7 bases lining up with TRBD1. V dropped 3 bases and J dropped 3; count of bases not matched to a gene: 13. There are 17 residues in the CDR3. CDR1 and CDR2 (germline): ENHRY, SYGVKD. The CDR3 nucleotides are TGTGCCATCAGTGACATTAAAGGGACAGAAAACAAAGAGACCCAGTACTTC. It encodes CAISDIKGTENKETQYF.